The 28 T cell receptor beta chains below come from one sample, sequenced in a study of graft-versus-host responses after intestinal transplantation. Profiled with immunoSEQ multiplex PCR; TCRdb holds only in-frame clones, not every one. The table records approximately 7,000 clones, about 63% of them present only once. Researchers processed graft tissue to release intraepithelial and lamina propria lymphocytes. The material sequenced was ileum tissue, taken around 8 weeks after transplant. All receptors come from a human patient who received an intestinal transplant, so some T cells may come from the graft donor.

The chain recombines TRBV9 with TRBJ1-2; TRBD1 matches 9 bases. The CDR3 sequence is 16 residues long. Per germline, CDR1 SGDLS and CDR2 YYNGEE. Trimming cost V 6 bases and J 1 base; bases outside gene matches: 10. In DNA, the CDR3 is TGTGCCAGCACCTCAGGGACAGGGAGGATTAACTATGGCTACACCTTC. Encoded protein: CASTSGTGRINYGYTF.

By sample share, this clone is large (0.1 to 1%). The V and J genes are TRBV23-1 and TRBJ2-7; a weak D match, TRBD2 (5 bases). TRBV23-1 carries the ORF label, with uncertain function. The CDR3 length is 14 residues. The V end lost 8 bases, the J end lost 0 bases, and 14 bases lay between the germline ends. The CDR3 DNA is TGCGCCAGCGGGAAACGGGATGGCTCCTACGAGCAGTACGTC. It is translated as CASGKRDGSYEQYV.

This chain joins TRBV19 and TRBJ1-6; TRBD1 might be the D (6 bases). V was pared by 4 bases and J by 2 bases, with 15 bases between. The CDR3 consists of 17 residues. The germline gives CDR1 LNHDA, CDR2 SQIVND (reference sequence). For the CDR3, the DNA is TGTGCCAGTAGTACCCACGGACAGAATACCTATAATTCACCCCTCCACTTT. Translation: CASSTHGQNTYNSPLHF.

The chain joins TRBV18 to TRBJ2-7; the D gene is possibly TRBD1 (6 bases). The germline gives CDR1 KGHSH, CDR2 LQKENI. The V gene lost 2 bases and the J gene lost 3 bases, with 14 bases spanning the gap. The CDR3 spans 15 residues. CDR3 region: CASSPGKQGNYEQYV. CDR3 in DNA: TGTGCCAGCTCACCAGGTAAACAGGGAAACTACGAGCAGTACGTC.

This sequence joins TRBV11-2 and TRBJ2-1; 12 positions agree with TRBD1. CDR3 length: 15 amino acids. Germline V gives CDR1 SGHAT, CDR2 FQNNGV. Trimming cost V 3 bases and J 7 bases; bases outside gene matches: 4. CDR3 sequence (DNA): TGTGCCAGCAGCTTGGGGACAGGGGGCTCGAATGAGCAGTTCTTC. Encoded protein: CASSLGTGGSNEQFF.

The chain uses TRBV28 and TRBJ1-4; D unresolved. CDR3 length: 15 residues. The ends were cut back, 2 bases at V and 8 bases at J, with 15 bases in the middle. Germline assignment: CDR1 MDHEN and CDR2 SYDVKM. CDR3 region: CASSLGVLRGEKLFF. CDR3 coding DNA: TGTGCCAGCAGTTTAGGGGTACTCAGAGGGGAAAAACTGTTTTTT.

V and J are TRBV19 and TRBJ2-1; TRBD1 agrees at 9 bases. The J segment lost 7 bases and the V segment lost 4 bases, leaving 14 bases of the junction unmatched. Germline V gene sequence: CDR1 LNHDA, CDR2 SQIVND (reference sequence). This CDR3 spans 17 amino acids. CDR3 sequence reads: CASSKPNAGTGRNEQFF. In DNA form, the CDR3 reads TGTGCCAGTAGTAAGCCTAATGCCGGGACAGGGAGGAATGAGCAGTTCTTC. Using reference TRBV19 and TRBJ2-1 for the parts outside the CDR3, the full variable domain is DGGITQSPKYLFRKEGQNVTLSCEQNLNHDAMYWYRQDPGQGLRLIYYSQIVNDFQKGDIAEGYSVSREKKESFPLTVTSAQKNPTAFYLCASSKPNAGTGRNEQFFGPGTRLTVL.

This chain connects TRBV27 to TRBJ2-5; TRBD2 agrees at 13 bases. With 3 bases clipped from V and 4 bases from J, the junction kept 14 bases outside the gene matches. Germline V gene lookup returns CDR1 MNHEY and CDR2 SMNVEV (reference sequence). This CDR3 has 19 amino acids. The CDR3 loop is CASSFRGRTSGGLVETQYF. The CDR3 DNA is TGTGCCAGCAGTTTTCGAGGAAGGACTAGCGGGGGTTTGGTAGAGACCCAGTACTTC.

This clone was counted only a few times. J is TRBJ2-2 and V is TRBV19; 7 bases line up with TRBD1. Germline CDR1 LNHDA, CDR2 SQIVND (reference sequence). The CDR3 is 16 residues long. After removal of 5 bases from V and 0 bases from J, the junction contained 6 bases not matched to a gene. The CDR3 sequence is CASSLRTGPNTGELFF. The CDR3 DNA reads TGTGCCAGTAGTCTAAGGACAGGACCGAACACCGGGGAGCTGTTTTTT.

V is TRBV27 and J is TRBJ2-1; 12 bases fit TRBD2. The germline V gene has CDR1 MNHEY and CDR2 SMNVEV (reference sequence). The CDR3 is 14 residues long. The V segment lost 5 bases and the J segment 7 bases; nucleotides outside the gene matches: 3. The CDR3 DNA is TGTGCCAGCAGTACGGGGACTAGCGGGAATGAGCAGTTCTTC. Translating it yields CASSTGTSGNEQFF.

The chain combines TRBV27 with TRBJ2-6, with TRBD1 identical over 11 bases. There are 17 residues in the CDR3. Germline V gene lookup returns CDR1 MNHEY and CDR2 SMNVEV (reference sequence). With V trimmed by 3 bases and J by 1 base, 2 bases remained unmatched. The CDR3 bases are TGTGCCAGCAGTTTCGGACAGGGGGCTTCTGGGGCCAACGTCCTGACTTTC. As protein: CASSFGQGASGANVLTF.

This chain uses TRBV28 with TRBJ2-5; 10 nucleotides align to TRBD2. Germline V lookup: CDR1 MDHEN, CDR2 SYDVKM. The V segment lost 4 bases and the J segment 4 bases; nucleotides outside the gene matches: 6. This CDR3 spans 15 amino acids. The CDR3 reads CASSSRGTSVETQYF. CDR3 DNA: TGTGCCAGCAGTTCCCGGGGGACTAGCGTAGAGACCCAGTACTTC.

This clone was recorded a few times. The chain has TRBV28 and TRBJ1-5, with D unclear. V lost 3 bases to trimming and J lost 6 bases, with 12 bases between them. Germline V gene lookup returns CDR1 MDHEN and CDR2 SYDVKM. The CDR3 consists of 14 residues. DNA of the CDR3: TGTGCCAGCAGTTTGGTAGGGAGGACTCAGCCCCAGCATTTT. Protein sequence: CASSLVGRTQPQHF.

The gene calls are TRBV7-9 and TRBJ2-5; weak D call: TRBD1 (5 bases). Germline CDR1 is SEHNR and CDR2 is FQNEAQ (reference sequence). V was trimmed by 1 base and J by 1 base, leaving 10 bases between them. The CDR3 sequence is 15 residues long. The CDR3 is CASSLVMGPQETQYF. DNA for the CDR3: TGTGCCAGCAGCTTAGTGATGGGGCCCCAAGAGACCCAGTACTTC.

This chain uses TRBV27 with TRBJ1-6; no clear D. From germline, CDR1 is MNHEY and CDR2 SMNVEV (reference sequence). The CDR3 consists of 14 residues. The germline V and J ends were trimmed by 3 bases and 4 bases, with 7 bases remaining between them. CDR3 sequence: CASSLGGYNSPLHF. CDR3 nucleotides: TGTGCCAGCAGTTTGGGAGGTTATAATTCACCCCTCCACTTT.

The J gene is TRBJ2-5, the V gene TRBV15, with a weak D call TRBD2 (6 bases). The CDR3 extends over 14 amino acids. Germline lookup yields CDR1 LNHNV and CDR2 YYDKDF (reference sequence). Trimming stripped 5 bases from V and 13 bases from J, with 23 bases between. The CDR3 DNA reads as TGTGCCACCAGCGTTTCTATAACCCGCGGGACGAGGTACTTC. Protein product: CATSVSITRGTRYF.

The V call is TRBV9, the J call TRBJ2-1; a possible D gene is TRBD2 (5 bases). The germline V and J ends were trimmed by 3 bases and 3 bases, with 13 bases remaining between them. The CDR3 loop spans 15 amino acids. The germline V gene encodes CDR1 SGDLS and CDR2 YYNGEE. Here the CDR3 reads CASSAHPGSYNEQFF. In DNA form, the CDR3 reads TGTGCCAGCAGCGCTCATCCGGGGAGCTACAATGAGCAGTTCTTC.

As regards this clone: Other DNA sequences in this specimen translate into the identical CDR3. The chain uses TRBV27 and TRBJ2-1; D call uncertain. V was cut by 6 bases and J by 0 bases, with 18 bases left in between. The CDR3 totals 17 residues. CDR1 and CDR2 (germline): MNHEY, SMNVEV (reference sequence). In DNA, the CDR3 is TGTGCCAGCAGCCAGAACAGATTTCTCAGCTCCTACAATGAGCAGTTCTTC. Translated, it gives CASSQNRFLSSYNEQFF.

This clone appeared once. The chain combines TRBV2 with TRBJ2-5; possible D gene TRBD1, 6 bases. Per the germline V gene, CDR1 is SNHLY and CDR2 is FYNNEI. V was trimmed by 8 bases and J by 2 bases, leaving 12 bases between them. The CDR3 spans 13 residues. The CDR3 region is CASVKDRQETQYF. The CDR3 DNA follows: TGTGCCAGCGTCAAGGACAGACAAGAGACCCAGTACTTC.

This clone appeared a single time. This chain's CDR3 is CASRNTGEVNEKLFF. CDR3 nucleotides: TGTGCCAGCAGAAATACCGGGGAAGTTAATGAAAAACTGTTTTTT. This chain uses TRBV27 with TRBJ1-4; D gene unclear. CDR1 and CDR2 from the germline V gene are MNHEY and SMNVEV (reference sequence). Trimming took 6 bases from V and 4 from J, leaving 15 bases between them. The length of the CDR3 is 15 residues. The complete variable domain, with remaining parts taken from reference TRBV27 and TRBJ1-4, reads EAQVTQNPRYLITVTGKKLTVTCSQNMNHEYMSWYRQDPGLGLRQIYYSMNVEVTDKGDVPEGYKVSRKEKRNFPLILESPSPNQTSLYFCASRNTGEVNEKLFFGSGTQLSVL.

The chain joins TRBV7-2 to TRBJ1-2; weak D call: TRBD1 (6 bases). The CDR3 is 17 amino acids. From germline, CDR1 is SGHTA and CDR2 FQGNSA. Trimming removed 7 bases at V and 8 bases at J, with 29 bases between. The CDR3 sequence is CASKGEPTPGPGDGYTF. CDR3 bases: TGTGCCAGCAAGGGAGAGCCAACGCCGGGGCCAGGGGACGGCTACACCTTC.

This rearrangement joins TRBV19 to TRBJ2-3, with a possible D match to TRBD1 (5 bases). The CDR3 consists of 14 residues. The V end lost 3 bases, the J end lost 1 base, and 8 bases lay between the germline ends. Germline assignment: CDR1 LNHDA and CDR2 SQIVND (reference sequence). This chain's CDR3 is CASSMGRGTDTQYF. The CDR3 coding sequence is TGTGCCAGTAGTATGGGCAGGGGCACAGATACGCAGTATTTT.

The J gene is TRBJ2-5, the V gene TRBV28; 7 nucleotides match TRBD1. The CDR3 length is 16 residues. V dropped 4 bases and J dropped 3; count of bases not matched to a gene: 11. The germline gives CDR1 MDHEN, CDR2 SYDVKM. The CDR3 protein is CASSSSRGGIEETQYF. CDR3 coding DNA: TGTGCCAGCAGTTCAAGCCGAGGGGGCATAGAAGAGACCCAGTACTTC.

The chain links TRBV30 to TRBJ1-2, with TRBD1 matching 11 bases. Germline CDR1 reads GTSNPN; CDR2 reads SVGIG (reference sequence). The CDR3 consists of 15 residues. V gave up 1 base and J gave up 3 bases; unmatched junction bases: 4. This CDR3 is CAWSGTGGIHYGYTF. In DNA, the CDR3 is TGTGCCTGGAGTGGGACAGGGGGCATTCACTATGGCTACACCTTC.

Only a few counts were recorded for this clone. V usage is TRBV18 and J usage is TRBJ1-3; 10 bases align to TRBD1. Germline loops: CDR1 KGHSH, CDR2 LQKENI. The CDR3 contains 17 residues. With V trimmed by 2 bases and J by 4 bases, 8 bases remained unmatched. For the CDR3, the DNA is TGTGCCAGCTCACCAATCGGACAGGGGGATCTGGGAAACACCATATATTTT. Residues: CASSPIGQGDLGNTIYF.

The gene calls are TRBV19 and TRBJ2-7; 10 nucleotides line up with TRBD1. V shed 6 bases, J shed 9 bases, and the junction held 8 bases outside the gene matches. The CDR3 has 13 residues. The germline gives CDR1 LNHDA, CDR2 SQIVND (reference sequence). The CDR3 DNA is TGTGCCAGTAGACCGGGACAGGGGATTTGGCAGTACGTC. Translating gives CASRPGQGIWQYV.

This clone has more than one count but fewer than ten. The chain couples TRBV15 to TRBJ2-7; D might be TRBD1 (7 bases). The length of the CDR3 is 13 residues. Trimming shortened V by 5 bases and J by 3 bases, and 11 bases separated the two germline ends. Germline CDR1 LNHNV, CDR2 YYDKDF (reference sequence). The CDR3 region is CATSGGTDYEQYV. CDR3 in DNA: TGTGCCACCAGCGGAGGGACAGACTACGAGCAGTACGTC.

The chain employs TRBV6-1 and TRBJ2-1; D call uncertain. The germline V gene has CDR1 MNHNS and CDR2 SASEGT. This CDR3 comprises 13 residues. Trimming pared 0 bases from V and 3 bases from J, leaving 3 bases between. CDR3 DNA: TGTGCCAGCAGTGAAGCCCTCTACAATGAGCAGTTCTTC. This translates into CASSEALYNEQFF.